One sample yielded the 29 T cell receptor beta chains listed below, sequenced in a study of T-cell memory formation after mild COVID-19. In TCRdb, the 5' RACE reads were re-called with MiXCR into one record per CDR3 protein. The table lists about 190,000 distinct CDR3 sequences, 15% to 20% of them singletons, with about 2.4% in the top ten. The specimen was PBMCs or a T cell subset sorted from them (not recorded which). The receptors derive from an adult woman who had mild COVID-19 (a few samples of this study predate the infection). Cell type and time point are not known.

V is TRBV2 and J is TRBJ1-5, with D perhaps matching TRBD1 (5 bases). The ends were cut back, 5 bases at V and 6 bases at J, with 8 bases in the middle. CDR3 length: 12 residues. Germline lookup yields CDR1 SNHLY and CDR2 FYNNEI. Written as DNA, the CDR3 is TGTGCCAGCAGTCGGGACTCTCAGCCCCAGCATTTT. Its protein product is CASSRDSQPQHF.

The chain is built from TRBV29-1 and TRBJ1-1, with a possible D match to TRBD1 (5 bases). CDR1 is SQVTM and CDR2 is ANQGSEA in the germline V gene. Trimming took 7 bases from V and 4 from J, leaving 13 bases between them. This CDR3 contains 12 residues. CDR3 amino acids: CSATTGATEAFF. In DNA form, the CDR3 reads TGCAGCGCAACCACAGGCGCCACTGAAGCTTTCTTT.

This clonotype was detected only a few times. The chain joins TRBV7-6 to TRBJ1-3; D remains unclear. The germline V gene encodes CDR1 SGHVS and CDR2 FNYEAQ. Trimming removed 1 base from V and 4 bases from J, with 8 bases in between. The length of the CDR3 is 14 residues. In nucleotides, the CDR3 is TGTGCCAGCAGCTTAGTCACAGAGGGAAACACCATATATTTT. Amino acids: CASSLVTEGNTIYF.

In nucleotides, the CDR3 is TGTGCCAGCAGCCCACATGGTGCCACAGATACGCAGTATTTT. Translating gives CASSPHGATDTQYF. This chain links TRBV11-1 with TRBJ2-3; D gene uncertain. Trimming stripped 5 bases from V and 2 bases from J, with 11 bases between. The CDR3 has 14 residues. Germline lookup yields CDR1 SGHAT and CDR2 FQDESV (reference sequence).

The chain links TRBV20-1 to TRBJ2-3, with TRBD2 as a possible D gene (6 bases). CDR1 and CDR2 (germline): DFQATT, SNEGSKA (reference sequence). The CDR3 is made up of 16 amino acids. Trimming pared 0 bases from V and 4 bases from J, leaving 17 bases between. CDR3 in amino acids: CSARDGTSVMADTQYF. The CDR3 nucleotides are TGCAGTGCTAGAGACGGGACTTCGGTGATGGCAGATACGCAGTATTTT.

Comment on this clonotype: A read error may be the cause here, since a much bigger clone is one base away. The rearrangement links TRBV5-1 to TRBJ1-2; D remains unclear. Per the germline V gene, CDR1 is SGHRS and CDR2 is YFSETQ. V was shortened by 5 bases and J by 2 bases, with 16 bases between the two germline ends. The CDR3 has 15 amino acids. CDR3 sequence (DNA): TGCGCCAGCAGTCATCCAGATCGACAAAACTATGGCTACACCTTC. Translated: CASSHPDRQNYGYTF.

This clonotype has only a few counts. The rearrangement links TRBV20-1 to TRBJ2-5, with D possibly matching TRBD2 (6 bases). Looked up from germline, CDR1 is DFQATT and CDR2 is SNEGSKA (reference sequence). This CDR3 has 13 residues. Trimming stripped 3 bases from V and 3 bases from J, with 11 bases between. The CDR3 DNA sequence: TGCAGTGCTAGGGTCGGCGGGAAAGAGACCCAGTACTTC. Translating it yields CSARVGGKETQYF.

This clonotype showed up just a few times. This chain links TRBV5-1 with TRBJ1-1, with D unresolved. The CDR3 has 16 residues. Germline CDR1 reads SGHRS; CDR2 reads YFSETQ. Deletions cut 0 bases from V and 1 base from J, with 13 bases between. The CDR3 sequence: CASSLGAGQTNTEAFF. CDR3 sequence (DNA): TGCGCCAGCAGCTTGGGCGCCGGGCAGACGAACACTGAAGCTTTCTTT.

CDR3 nucleotides: TGTGCCATCAGCCGGGACACCAAGAGCTCTGGAAACACCATATATTTT. It is translated as CAISRDTKSSGNTIYF. This chain links TRBV10-3 with TRBJ1-3, with TRBD1 as a possible D gene (6 bases). There are 16 residues in the CDR3. V was cut by 6 bases and J by 0 bases, with 15 bases left in between. In germline, CDR1 is ENHRY, CDR2 SYGVKD.

The V call is TRBV12-3 or TRBV12-4, the J call TRBJ2-3, with 7 positions matching TRBD2. V trimming: 2 bases; J trimming: 3 bases; junction bases outside the gene matches: 8. CDR3 length: 16 amino acids. The CDR3 protein is CASSLSRGGRTDTQYF. As DNA, the CDR3 is TGTGCCAGCAGTTTATCCCGGGGCGGGAGAACAGATACGCAGTATTTT.

This clonotype was seen more than once but under ten times. V usage is TRBV18 and J usage is TRBJ2-4; 7 bases agree with TRBD2. This CDR3 contains 14 residues. The trim removed 1 base at V and 8 bases at J, leaving 5 bases unmatched. The germline V gene encodes CDR1 KGHSH and CDR2 LQKENI. The CDR3 protein is CASSPHKGGDIQYF. CDR3 nucleotides: TGTGCCAGCTCACCACATAAGGGAGGGGACATTCAGTACTTC.

This clonotype has more than one count but fewer than ten. The chain uses TRBV27 and TRBJ1-1, with TRBD1 matching 7 bases. V trimming: 6 bases; J trimming: 4 bases; junction bases outside the gene matches: 5. Germline values: CDR1 MNHEY, CDR2 SMNVEV (reference sequence). The CDR3 is made up of 13 amino acids. The CDR3 loop reads CASRTGASTEAFF. CDR3 sequence (DNA): TGTGCCAGCAGAACAGGGGCCTCCACTGAAGCTTTCTTT.

In regard to this clonotype: The missing conserved phenylalanine or tryptophan at the end of this CDR3 makes a read error likely. The chain is built from TRBV7-9 and TRBJ1-1, with 7 bases aligning to TRBD1. Germline values: CDR1 SEHNR, CDR2 FQNEAQ (reference sequence). The CDR3 length is 15 residues. CDR3 region: CVSKGPGTANTEAFI. For the CDR3, the DNA is TGTGTCTCAAAAGGACCCGGGACAGCGAACACTGAAGCTTTCATT.

The chain has TRBV5-1 and TRBJ1-2; 8 nucleotides match TRBD1. Germline assignment: CDR1 SGHRS and CDR2 YFSETQ. The J segment lost 3 bases and the V segment lost 5 bases, leaving 3 bases of the junction unmatched. CDR3 size: 13 residues. The CDR3 nucleotides read TGCGCCAGCAGACCGGGACAGGACTATGGCTACACCTTC. This sequence encodes CASRPGQDYGYTF.

This clonotype appeared once. In nucleotides, the CDR3 is TGCAGTGGACTTGAGGGAAATAATTCACCCCTCCACTTT. Translated, it gives CSGLEGNNSPLHF. This rearrangement joins TRBV20-1 to TRBJ1-6; D uncertain. The germline V gene encodes CDR1 DFQATT and CDR2 SNEGSKA (reference sequence). The CDR3 contains 13 residues. V was shortened by 7 bases and J by 5 bases, with 12 bases between the two germline ends.

A few counts support this clonotype. This chain uses TRBV7-2 with TRBJ2-7; TRBD2 is a possible D gene (5 bases). The CDR3 is made up of 17 amino acids. Germline loops: CDR1 SGHTA, CDR2 FQGNSA. The ends were cut back, 0 bases at V and 0 bases at J, with 15 bases in the middle. The DNA of the CDR3 is TGTGCCAGCAGCTTAGCTCCCCGCGGGTGGGGCTCCTACGAGCAGTACTTC. The encoded protein is CASSLAPRGWGSYEQYF.

The J gene is TRBJ2-7, the V gene TRBV6-2 or TRBV6-3; D may be TRBD2 (6 bases). From germline, CDR1 is MNHEY and CDR2 SVGEGT. Trimming stripped 2 bases from V and 0 bases from J, with 11 bases between. This CDR3 comprises 15 residues. The CDR3 protein is CASSYPGEVSYEQYF. The DNA of the CDR3 is TGTGCCAGCAGTTACCCGGGGGAGGTCTCCTACGAGCAGTACTTC.

The chain joins TRBV7-2 to TRBJ1-2; 8 positions agree with TRBD1. The CDR3 runs to 17 residues. V shed 3 bases, J shed 2 bases, and the junction held 11 bases outside the gene matches. CDR1 is SGHTA, CDR2 FQGNSA, per germline. The CDR3, as DNA: TGTGCCAGCAGCTTGGATAACCGACAGGGGTCCAACTATGGCTACACCTTC. This sequence encodes CASSLDNRQGSNYGYTF.

This sequence joins TRBV2 and TRBJ1-6; 8 nucleotides match TRBD1. Germline CDR1 reads SNHLY; CDR2 reads FYNNEI. J was trimmed by 5 bases and V by 7 bases; bases with no gene match: 4. This CDR3 has 14 residues. CDR3 nucleotides: TGTGCCAGCACCCAGGGGGCGGATAATTCACCCCTCCACTTT. Translating gives CASTQGADNSPLHF.

The chain has TRBV5-1 and TRBJ2-7, with a tentative D call TRBD2 (7 bases). Germline loops: CDR1 SGHRS, CDR2 YFSETQ. Trimming removed 0 bases from V and 2 bases from J, with 12 bases in between. The CDR3 consists of 15 residues. The CDR3 region has the DNA TGCGCCAGCAGCTTGGCCTTGCGGGGGCCCTACGAGCAGTACTTC. It codes for CASSLALRGPYEQYF.

This chain connects TRBV20-1 to TRBJ2-5; weak D call: TRBD2 (6 bases). In germline, CDR1 is DFQATT, CDR2 SNEGSKA (reference sequence). V was cut by 0 bases and J by 5 bases, with 13 bases left in between. CDR3 length equals 14 residues. CDR3: CSARDGGPAETQYF. The CDR3, as DNA: TGCAGTGCTAGAGACGGGGGACCTGCCGAGACCCAGTACTTC.

This clonotype was counted only a few times. This rearrangement joins TRBV20-1 to TRBJ2-1, with 9 nucleotides matching TRBD2. The V gene's germline CDR1 is DFQATT and CDR2 SNEGSKA (reference sequence). Trimming took 0 bases from V and 8 from J; bases not matched to a gene: 11. This CDR3 contains 16 residues. The CDR3 is CSARDKRASGNYEQFF. The DNA of the CDR3 is TGCAGTGCTAGAGATAAAAGGGCTAGCGGGAATTATGAGCAGTTCTTC.

V and J are TRBV5-1 and TRBJ2-1; the match to TRBD2 covers 8 bases. V lost 2 bases and J lost 9; bases outside the gene matches: 10. The CDR3 contains 15 residues. Germline V lookup: CDR1 SGHRS, CDR2 YFSETQ. CDR3 coding DNA: TGCGCCAGCAGCTTTTCAGCGGGAGTGGGGAGTGAGCAGTTCTTC. Its protein product is CASSFSAGVGSEQFF. Full variable domain (rest looked up from reference TRBV5-1 and TRBJ2-1): KAGVTQTPRYLIKTRGQQVTLSCSPISGHRSVSWYQQTPGQGLQFLFEYFSETQRNKGNFPGRFSGRQFSNSRSEMNVSTLELGDSALYLCASSFSAGVGSEQFFGPGTRLTVL.

This clonotype was observed a few times. J is TRBJ2-3 and V is TRBV5-1; the D is unclear. The length of the CDR3 is 14 residues. Germline assignment: CDR1 SGHRS and CDR2 YFSETQ. Deletions cut 0 bases from V and 0 bases from J, with 5 bases between. The CDR3 reads CASSLDFSTDTQYF. Written as DNA, the CDR3 is TGCGCCAGCAGCTTGGACTTTAGCACAGATACGCAGTATTTT.

This clonotype occurred a few times. The rearrangement uses TRBV24-1 and TRBJ1-2; TRBD1 might be the D (6 bases). The germline gives CDR1 KGHDR, CDR2 SFDVKD. The V and J ends lost 1 base and 6 bases respectively, with 11 bases between them. The CDR3 sequence is 14 residues long. CDR3 sequence reads: CATSDFEQGNGYTF. DNA for the CDR3: TGTGCCACCAGTGATTTTGAACAGGGTAATGGCTACACCTTC.

This clonotype was counted at least ten times. As DNA, the CDR3 is TGCAGTGCTAAAGACAGGGGGCGGAACACTGAAGCTTTCTTT. It specifies CSAKDRGRNTEAFF. V gene TRBV20-1 combines with J gene TRBJ1-1; 10 bases fit TRBD1. Germline CDR1 DFQATT, CDR2 SNEGSKA (reference sequence). The CDR3 is made up of 14 amino acids. Losses at the gene ends were 4 bases for V and 1 base for J; bases not matched to a gene: 3.

The V and J genes are TRBV7-8 and TRBJ2-1; tentatively, D is TRBD2 (6 bases). The CDR3 spans 15 residues. The V gene's germline CDR1 is SGHVS and CDR2 FQNEAQ. V was shortened by 5 bases and J by 3 bases, with 14 bases between the two germline ends. CDR3: CASSPRDFLYNEQFF. The CDR3 DNA sequence: TGTGCCAGCAGCCCCCGGGACTTCCTCTACAATGAGCAGTTCTTC.

This rearrangement joins TRBV6-5 to TRBJ1-5; perhaps TRBD1 as D (6 bases). This CDR3 region has 14 residues. V was pared by 5 bases and J by 4 bases, with 12 bases between. Germline CDR1 is MNHEY and CDR2 is SVGAGI. CDR3 DNA: TGTGCCAGCAGTCACAGGGAGGTGAATCAGCCCCAGCATTTT. Translating it yields CASSHREVNQPQHF.

The chain joins TRBV6-6 to TRBJ1-2, with 8 positions matching TRBD1. This CDR3 is built from 13 residues. The germline V gene encodes CDR1 MNHNY and CDR2 SVGAGI (reference sequence). Germline trimming cut 5 bases from V and 5 bases from J; bases unmatched to any gene: 4. CDR3 nucleotide sequence: TGTGCCAGCAGTATTCGACAGGGGTATGGCTACACCTTC. Its protein is CASSIRQGYGYTF.